This TCR beta chain was recorded in a study of cytomegalovirus exposure and HLA in healthy donors. Primers for the PCR totalled 60 Vbeta and 13 Jbeta. Some clones are missing from TCRdb's copy, which holds only in-frame ones; the method was immunoSEQ multiplex PCR. The sample carries roughly 110,000 clones, over 60% recorded once. The length of the CDR3 is 12 residues. Germline V lookup: CDR1 LNHDA, CDR2 SQIVND (reference sequence). V was shortened by 9 bases and J by 9 bases, with 15 bases between the two germline ends. The V call is TRBV19, the J call TRBJ2-1; a weak D match, TRBD2 (6 bases). The receptor comes from a man younger than 40 in good health and CMV-seropositive. Sequencing was carried out using PBMCs. The CDR3 DNA follows: TGTGCCAGCGGGAGCAGGGTTGGTGAGCAGTTCTTC. This sequence encodes CASGSRVGEQFF.